These 26 T cell receptor beta chains were all obtained from the same sample, sequenced in a study of blood T cell repertoires in COVID-19. Only in-frame clones appear in the TCRdb table, and some are missing; sequencing was by immunoSEQ multiplex PCR. The table includes about 170,000 clones, less than 85% detected once. Material: PBMCs or T cells enriched from blood (not recorded which). The source is a man over 45 who had recovered from COVID-19.

This sequence joins TRBV29-1 and TRBJ2-7; no firm D call. Trimming pared 0 bases from V and 2 bases from J, leaving 2 bases between. This CDR3 has 11 amino acids. Germline V gene data show CDR1 as SQVTM and CDR2 as ANQGSEA. The CDR3 DNA follows: TGCAGCGTTGAAGATACCTACGAGCAGTACTTC. This gives the protein CSVEDTYEQYF.

The gene calls are TRBV6-5 and TRBJ1-2; TRBD1 matches at 7 bases. The germline CDR1 and CDR2 sequences are MNHEY and SVGAGI. This CDR3 spans 13 amino acids. V lost 6 bases, J lost 3 bases, and 4 bases stayed unmatched. The CDR3 region is CASRRQGDYGYTF. The CDR3 nucleotides are TGTGCCAGCAGACGACAGGGCGACTATGGCTACACCTTC.

This clone has a single count. The genes are TRBV28 and TRBJ1-1; D is possibly TRBD1 (6 bases). CDR3 size: 16 residues. V lost 6 bases and J lost 5, with 22 bases in between. Germline CDR1 and CDR2: MDHEN and SYDVKM. The chain's CDR3 is CASRPTGRGPETEAFF. The CDR3 DNA sequence: TGTGCCAGCAGACCCACAGGGAGAGGTCCAGAAACTGAAGCTTTCTTT. Drawing the rest from reference TRBV28 and TRBJ1-1, the complete variable domain is DVKVTQSSRYLVKRTGEKVFLECVQDMDHENMFWYRQDPGLGLRLIYFSYDVKMKEKGDIPEGYSVSREKKERFSLILESASTNQTSMYLCASRPTGRGPETEAFFGQGTRLTVV.

The CDR3 protein is CASSASGAGGAAGELFF. CDR3 coding DNA: TGTGCCAGCAGTGCCTCGGGAGCGGGGGGGGCCGCCGGGGAGCTGTTTTTT. The rearrangement uses TRBV6-1 and TRBJ2-2; TRBD2 matches at 10 bases. This CDR3 is 17 amino acids long. After removal of 4 bases from V and 6 bases from J, the junction contained 11 bases not matched to a gene. CDR1 is MNHNS, CDR2 SASEGT, per germline.

V is TRBV5-1 and J is TRBJ2-7; the D gene is possibly TRBD2 (6 bases). The V gene's germline CDR1 is SGHRS and CDR2 YFSETQ. Trimming pared 3 bases from V and 5 bases from J, leaving 18 bases between. The CDR3 totals 15 residues. The CDR3 spells CASSSQSRGLDEQYF. CDR3 nucleotide sequence: TGCGCCAGCAGCTCCCAATCTCGGGGACTCGACGAGCAGTACTTC.

The CDR3 here is CASSREGQGNTEAFF. CDR3 in DNA: TGCGCCAGCAGCCGCGAGGGACAGGGGAACACTGAAGCTTTCTTT. The chain is built from TRBV4-1 and TRBJ1-1; 9 nucleotides agree with TRBD1. This CDR3 contains 15 residues. The ends lost 4 bases at V and 1 base at J; junction bases unmatched: 4. The V gene's germline CDR1 is MGHRA and CDR2 YSYEKL.

The chain uses TRBV30 and TRBJ1-1; D not resolved. The CDR3 extends over 13 amino acids. CDR1 is GTSNPN, CDR2 SVGIG, per germline (reference sequence). Trimming removed 4 bases from V and 7 bases from J, with 16 bases in between. CDR3 amino acids: CAWNPGNLGEAFF. The DNA of the CDR3 is TGTGCCTGGAACCCCGGGAACTTGGGTGAAGCTTTCTTT.

V usage is TRBV7-3 and J usage is TRBJ1-5; the D is unclear. Germline V gene lookup returns CDR1 SGHTA and CDR2 FQGTGA. The CDR3 has 14 amino acids. V was shortened by 0 bases and J by 4 bases, with 7 bases between the two germline ends. The CDR3 nucleotides are TGTGCCAGCAGCTTAACTCAAGCTAATCAGCCCCAGCATTTT. Amino acid sequence: CASSLTQANQPQHF.

This clone was detected only a few times. The chain links TRBV4-2 to TRBJ1-5; 9 positions match TRBD1. Germline lookup yields CDR1 LGHNA and CDR2 YNFKEQ. With V trimmed by 1 base and J by 9 bases, 13 bases remained unmatched. CDR3 size: 17 residues. CDR3 sequence (DNA): TGTGCCAGCAGCCAAGTGGAGGGACAGGGAACGTCCTGGCCCCAGCATTTT. Residues: CASSQVEGQGTSWPQHF.

CDR3 region: CASSSRGREETQYF. CDR3 coding DNA: TGTGCCAGTAGTAGCAGGGGTCGAGAGGAGACCCAGTACTTC. V is TRBV19 and J is TRBJ2-5; D may be TRBD1 (6 bases). CDR1 is LNHDA, CDR2 SQIVND, per germline (reference sequence). V was shortened by 4 bases and J by 5 bases, with 14 bases between the two germline ends. The CDR3 is 14 amino acids.

V usage is TRBV5-1 and J usage is TRBJ2-5, with 12 bases matching TRBD2. The CDR3 covers 16 residues. The J segment lost 5 bases and the V segment lost 0 bases, leaving 5 bases of the junction unmatched. Germline V gives CDR1 SGHRS, CDR2 YFSETQ. The CDR3 nucleotides are TGCGCCAGCAGCTTGGGGCTAGCGGGGGGGGCGGAGACCCAGTACTTC. Protein product: CASSLGLAGGAETQYF.

A few counts support this clone. The gene calls are TRBV19 and TRBJ1-5, with D maybe TRBD1 (5 bases). Germline V lookup: CDR1 LNHDA, CDR2 SQIVND (reference sequence). CDR3 length: 16 amino acids. Trimming removed 1 base at V and 5 bases at J, with 15 bases between. This CDR3 reads CASSIGRGRRDQPQHF. CDR3 nucleotides: TGTGCCAGTAGTATAGGGCGGGGACGGCGAGATCAGCCCCAGCATTTT.

This chain uses TRBV19 with TRBJ1-2; TRBD1 is a possible D gene (6 bases). The CDR3 runs 13 residues. Germline V gene lookup returns CDR1 LNHDA and CDR2 SQIVND (reference sequence). V dropped 9 bases and J dropped 7 bases, with 18 bases sitting between them. CDR3 coding DNA: TGTGCCAGCCATTACCCAGGGGAAGGTGGCTACACCTTC. Translation: CASHYPGEGGYTF.

This chain links TRBV27 with TRBJ1-2, with D possibly being TRBD1 (5 bases). Germline V lookup: CDR1 MNHEY, CDR2 SMNVEV (reference sequence). This CDR3 has 15 residues. The V end was cut by 7 bases, the J end by 3 bases, with 18 bases between. CDR3 protein: CASTPIGGQDYGYTF. In DNA form, the CDR3 reads TGTGCCAGCACCCCGATCGGGGGTCAAGACTATGGCTACACCTTC.

The chain combines TRBV7-9 with TRBJ2-5; 10 bases map to TRBD1. Unmatched junction bases numbered 3, after V lost 1 base and J lost 4 bases. Per the germline V gene, CDR1 is SEHNR and CDR2 is FQNEAQ (reference sequence). This CDR3 is 15 amino acids long. CDR3 sequence reads: CASSLVGQGRETQYF. DNA for the CDR3: TGTGCCAGCAGCTTAGTGGGACAGGGGAGAGAGACCCAGTACTTC.

The chain joins TRBV5-5 to TRBJ2-7, with 8 nucleotides matching TRBD1. Germline CDR1 and CDR2: SGHKS and YYEKEE (reference sequence). The CDR3 consists of 14 residues. V trimming: 4 bases; J trimming: 4 bases; junction bases outside the gene matches: 7. CDR3 amino acids: CASSPQGAGYEQYF. For the CDR3, the DNA is TGTGCCAGCAGCCCTCAGGGGGCCGGGTACGAGCAGTACTTC.

This chain uses TRBV12-3 or TRBV12-4 with TRBJ2-5, with 10 nucleotides matching TRBD2. The V segment lost 9 bases and the J segment 4 bases; nucleotides outside the gene matches: 5. The CDR3 contains 13 residues. CDR3 amino acids: CASERGGRETQYF. The CDR3 region has the DNA TGTGCCAGTGAGCGGGGGGGAAGAGAGACCCAGTACTTC.

The chain links TRBV4-2 to TRBJ2-7; 11 positions match TRBD2. The CDR3 extends over 18 amino acids. The germline gives CDR1 LGHNA, CDR2 YNFKEQ. V trimming: 0 bases; J trimming: 5 bases; junction bases outside the gene matches: 12. CDR3 loop: CASSQDGGLAGGYDEQYF. The CDR3 DNA reads TGTGCCAGCAGCCAAGATGGAGGGCTAGCGGGGGGCTATGACGAGCAGTACTTC.

This clone came up once. The rearrangement links TRBV7-8 to TRBJ2-7; D is uncertain. Trimming left V 5 bases short and J 3 bases short, with 5 bases between. This CDR3 spans 11 amino acids. Germline CDR1 reads SGHVS; CDR2 reads FQNEAQ. Here the CDR3 reads CASSPHYEQYF. In nucleotides, the CDR3 is TGTGCCAGCAGCCCACACTACGAGCAGTACTTC. Complete variable domain (other parts from reference TRBV7-8 and TRBJ2-7): GAGVSQSPRYKVAKRGQDVALRCDPISGHVSLFWYQQALGQGPEFLTYFQNEAQLDKSGLPSDRFFAERPEGSVSTLKIQRTQQEDSAVYLCASSPHYEQYFGPGTRLTVT.

For the CDR3, the DNA is TGTGCCAGCAGCGCGACATCGAGCTCCTACAATGAGCAGTTCTTC. Translating gives CASSATSSSYNEQFF. V gene TRBV7-9 combines with J gene TRBJ2-1; D remains ambiguous. Germline assignment: CDR1 SEHNR and CDR2 FQNEAQ (reference sequence). The CDR3 runs 15 residues. V was shortened by 5 bases and J by 0 bases, with 11 bases between the two germline ends. Using reference TRBV7-9 and TRBJ2-1 for the parts outside the CDR3, the full variable domain is DTGVSQNPRHKITKRGQNVTFRCDPISEHNRLYWYRQTLGQGPEFLTYFQNEAQLEKSRLLSDRFSAERPKGSFSTLEIQRTEQGDSAMYLCASSATSSSYNEQFFGPGTRLTVL.

The chain links TRBV15 to TRBJ2-1; 7 bases match TRBD2. V was pared by 1 base and J by 5 bases, with 11 bases of the junction left unmatched. The CDR3 is made up of 17 amino acids. Germline lookup yields CDR1 LNHNV and CDR2 YYDKDF (reference sequence). CDR3 region: CATSRAIAGTPDNEQFF. In nucleotides, the CDR3 is TGTGCCACCAGCAGAGCAATAGCGGGCACCCCGGACAATGAGCAGTTCTTC.

V and J are TRBV15 and TRBJ1-2, with D possibly TRBD1 on 5 matching bases. This CDR3 has 15 residues. Germline-derived CDR1 and CDR2 are LNHNV and YYDKDF (reference sequence). With 1 base removed from V and 4 bases from J, the gap between germline ends came to 13 bases. The CDR3 region is CATSRVTGDLYGYTF. Here the CDR3 DNA reads TGTGCCACCAGCAGAGTTACAGGAGACCTCTATGGCTACACCTTC.

This clone was found many times. The chain joins TRBV19 to TRBJ2-7, with D tentatively TRBD2 (6 bases). V lost 6 bases, J lost 3 bases, and 21 bases lay in between. CDR1 is LNHDA and CDR2 is SQIVND in the germline V gene (reference sequence). CDR3 size: 16 residues. The CDR3 coding sequence is TGTGCCAGTAGCTGGGGTCCGGCGGGGCAGGGCTACGAGCAGTACTTC. Its protein is CASSWGPAGQGYEQYF.

V usage is TRBV19 and J usage is TRBJ1-2; D is perhaps TRBD1 (6 bases). Germline-derived CDR1 and CDR2 are LNHDA and SQIVND (reference sequence). The CDR3 is made up of 13 amino acids. V dropped 7 bases and J dropped 8 bases, with 17 bases sitting between them. The CDR3 is CASNSQGGGGYTF. The CDR3 DNA follows: TGTGCCAGTAACTCCCAAGGGGGGGGCGGCTACACCTTC.

The V call is TRBV21-1, the J call TRBJ1-5; the table assigns TRBD1, which was not confirmed against the DNA. TRBV21-1 is deemed a pseudogene. This CDR3 has 17 amino acids. The CDR3 nucleotides read TGTGCCAGCAGCAAAGAAGGGTGGACAGGGCGCAATCAGCCCCAGCATTTT. It encodes CASSKEGWTGRNQPQHF.

The chain recombines TRBV5-1 with TRBJ1-2; D gene uncertain. The germline V and J ends were trimmed by 0 bases and 5 bases, with 11 bases remaining between them. CDR3 length: 14 amino acids. Per the germline V gene, CDR1 is SGHRS and CDR2 is YFSETQ. CDR3 loop: CASSLAFEFYGYTF. CDR3 nucleotides: TGCGCCAGCAGCTTGGCCTTCGAGTTTTATGGCTACACCTTC.